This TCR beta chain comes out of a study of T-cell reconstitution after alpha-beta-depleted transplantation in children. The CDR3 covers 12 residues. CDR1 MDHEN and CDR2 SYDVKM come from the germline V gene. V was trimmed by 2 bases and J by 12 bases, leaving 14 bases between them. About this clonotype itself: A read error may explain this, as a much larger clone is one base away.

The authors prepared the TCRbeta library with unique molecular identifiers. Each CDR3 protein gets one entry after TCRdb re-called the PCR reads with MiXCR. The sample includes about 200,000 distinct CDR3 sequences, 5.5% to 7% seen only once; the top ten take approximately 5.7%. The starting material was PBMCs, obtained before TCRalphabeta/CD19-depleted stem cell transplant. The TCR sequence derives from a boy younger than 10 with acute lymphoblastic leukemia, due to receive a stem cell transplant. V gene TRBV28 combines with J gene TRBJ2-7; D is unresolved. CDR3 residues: CASSLSPNYRYF. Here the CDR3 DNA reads TGTGCCAGCAGTTTAAGTCCTAACTACCGGTACTTC.